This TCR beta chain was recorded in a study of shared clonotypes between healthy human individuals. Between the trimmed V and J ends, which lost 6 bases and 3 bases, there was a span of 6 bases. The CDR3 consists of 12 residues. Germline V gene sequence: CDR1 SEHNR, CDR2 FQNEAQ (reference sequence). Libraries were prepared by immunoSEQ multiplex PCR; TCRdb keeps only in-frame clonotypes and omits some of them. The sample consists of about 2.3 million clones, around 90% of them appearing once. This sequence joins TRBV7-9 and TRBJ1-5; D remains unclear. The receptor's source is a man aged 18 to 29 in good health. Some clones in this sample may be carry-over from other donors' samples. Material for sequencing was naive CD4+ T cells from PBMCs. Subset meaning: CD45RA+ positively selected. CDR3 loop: CASRANNQPQHF. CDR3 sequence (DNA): TGTGCCAGCAGGGCAAACAATCAGCCCCAGCATTTT.